The next 21 T cell receptor beta chains were all read from a single sample in a study of T cell responses to AZD1222 COVID-19 vaccine. Using immunoSEQ multiplex PCR, the repertoire was profiled, and TCRdb retains in-frame clones only, with some absent. The top ten clones hold roughly 0.6% of a sample with 240,000 or so clones, more than 80% of them seen once. Sequences were derived from peripheral blood, sampled on day 0 of AZD1222 vaccination. Every receptor here comes from an adult in good health.

Worth noting for this clone: One end of the junction does not line up with germline, which may come from a read error. The J gene is TRBJ2-5, the V gene TRBV20-1; D gene unclear. Germline V gives CDR1 DFQATT, CDR2 SNEGSKA (reference sequence). CDR3 length equals 10 residues. CDR3 DNA sequence: TGCAGTGCTAGAGGAACGGTGGTCCACTTC. It specifies CSARGTVVHF.

The chain uses TRBV18 and TRBJ1-2, with TRBD1 as a possible D gene (6 bases). V was clipped by 3 bases and J by 4 bases, with 12 bases between them. The CDR3 length is 14 residues. Germline V CDR1 and CDR2: KGHSH, LQKENI. The CDR3, as DNA: TGTGCCAGCTCACCCCAGGACAGTTTCTATGGCTACACCTTC. Its translation is CASSPQDSFYGYTF.

The chain recombines TRBV15 with TRBJ2-7; the D gene is possibly TRBD1 (5 bases). The CDR3 loop spans 13 amino acids. The V end lost 0 bases, the J end lost 3 bases, and 6 bases lay between the germline ends. Looked up from germline, CDR1 is LNHNV and CDR2 is YYDKDF (reference sequence). Here the CDR3 DNA reads TGTGCCACCAGCAGAGATCAGGGCTACGAGCAGTACTTC. It is translated as CATSRDQGYEQYF. Supplemented by reference TRBV15 and TRBJ2-7, the full variable domain reads DAMVIQNPRYQVTQFGKPVTLSCSQTLNHNVMYWYQQKSSQAPKLLFHYYDKDFNNEADTPDNFQSRRPNTSFCFLDIRSPGLGDTAMYLCATSRDQGYEQYFGPGTRLTVT.

V usage is TRBV14 and J usage is TRBJ1-1; D is ambiguous. The germline V gene encodes CDR1 SGHDN and CDR2 FVKESK. CDR3 length equals 15 residues. The V end was cut by 4 bases, the J end by 0 bases, with 12 bases between. For the CDR3, the DNA is TGTGCCAGCAGCCCAACCGGGATAATGAACACTGAAGCTTTCTTT. Encoded protein: CASSPTGIMNTEAFF.

CDR3 region: CASSFLPARAEKLFF. In nucleotides, the CDR3 is TGTGCCAGCAGTTTCTTGCCAGCCCGGGCTGAAAAACTGTTTTTT. The chain combines TRBV28 with TRBJ1-4; D gene uncertain. The CDR3 contains 15 residues. Germline V gives CDR1 MDHEN, CDR2 SYDVKM. With 3 bases removed from V and 7 bases from J, the gap between germline ends came to 15 bases.

The CDR3 protein is CASSLLRGAYEQYF. CDR3 DNA: TGTGCCAGCAGCTTATTGCGGGGGGCCTACGAGCAGTACTTC. This chain connects TRBV7-3 to TRBJ2-7; 8 bases map to TRBD2. This CDR3 is 14 amino acids long. Germline V lookup: CDR1 SGHTA, CDR2 FQGTGA. The V gene end was trimmed by 2 bases and the J gene end by 2 bases; junction bases not matched to a gene: 2.

The table lists this clone with a count of one. The chain recombines TRBV18 with TRBJ1-2; 7 bases align to TRBD1. This CDR3 is 15 amino acids long. Per the germline V gene, CDR1 is KGHSH and CDR2 is LQKENI. With 5 bases clipped from V and 3 bases from J, the junction kept 9 bases outside the gene matches. The CDR3 here is CASSSPDRTDYGYTF. DNA for the CDR3: TGTGCCAGCTCATCCCCGGACAGGACAGACTATGGCTACACCTTC.

The V call is TRBV11-2, the J call TRBJ2-4; D gene ambiguous. Per the germline V gene, CDR1 is SGHAT and CDR2 is FQNNGV. V was shortened by 1 base and J by 5 bases, with 9 bases between the two germline ends. This CDR3 comprises 14 residues. The CDR3 loop reads CASSLVVSQNIQYF. The CDR3, as DNA: TGTGCCAGCAGCTTAGTAGTTTCGCAAAACATTCAGTACTTC.

The chain links TRBV19 to TRBJ1-2, with D uncertain. V lost 3 bases and J 0 bases, leaving 11 bases between the germline ends. Germline V gene lookup returns CDR1 LNHDA and CDR2 SQIVND (reference sequence). This CDR3 contains 15 residues. The CDR3 loop reads CASSIRGLTNYGYTF. The CDR3 DNA follows: TGTGCCAGTAGTATCCGGGGTCTTACTAACTATGGCTACACCTTC.

The V call is TRBV5-6, the J call TRBJ2-7, with a weak D call TRBD1 (5 bases). Germline CDR1 reads SGHDT; CDR2 reads YYEEEE. The CDR3 spans 16 residues. The germline V and J ends were trimmed by 4 bases and 2 bases, with 19 bases remaining between them. In nucleotides, the CDR3 is TGTGCCAGCAGCCTCCAGGGAACAGGAGAGGCCTACGAGCAGTACTTC. Encoded protein: CASSLQGTGEAYEQYF.

In nucleotides, the CDR3 is TGCGCCAGCAGCCAAGCATTGGGACTAGCGACCGGGGAGCTGTTTTTT. This sequence encodes CASSQALGLATGELFF. The gene calls are TRBV4-3 and TRBJ2-2; TRBD2 agrees at 10 bases. CDR3 length: 16 amino acids. Trimming at V came to 1 base and at J to 5 bases, leaving 4 bases not matched to a gene. Per germline, CDR1 LGHNA and CDR2 YSLEER.

V is TRBV5-1 and J is TRBJ1-3, with D tentatively TRBD1 (5 bases). Trimming removed 0 bases from V and 8 bases from J, with 12 bases in between. Looked up from germline, CDR1 is SGHRS and CDR2 is YFSETQ. This CDR3 has 14 residues. DNA for the CDR3: TGCGCCAGCAGCTTGGGGACAATTCTGGACACCATATATTTT. Residues: CASSLGTILDTIYF.

The chain links TRBV5-4 to TRBJ1-6; D not certain. Germline values: CDR1 SGHNT, CDR2 YYREEE (reference sequence). Between the trimmed V and J ends, which lost 0 bases and 10 bases, there was a span of 11 bases. The CDR3 has 14 amino acids. The CDR3 nucleotides read TGTGCCAGCAGCTTGGAAGGAGGACGGTCACCCCTCCACTTT. It encodes CASSLEGGRSPLHF.

This chain uses TRBV2 with TRBJ1-3; D is unclear. This CDR3 spans 16 amino acids. Deletions cut 7 bases from V and 2 bases from J, with 18 bases between. The germline V gene has CDR1 SNHLY and CDR2 FYNNEI. The CDR3 DNA reads as TGTGCCAGCACCACCTTGGAGGGAACCACTGGAAACACCATATATTTT. This translates into CASTTLEGTTGNTIYF.

This chain links TRBV18 with TRBJ2-1; 8 nucleotides match TRBD2. V gave up 0 bases and J gave up 4 bases; unmatched junction bases: 2. The CDR3 has 15 residues. Germline V gives CDR1 KGHSH, CDR2 LQKENI. The CDR3 region is CASSPPRGGYNEQFF. The CDR3 region has the DNA TGTGCCAGCTCACCACCCCGGGGGGGGTACAATGAGCAGTTCTTC.

The chain carries TRBV7-2 and TRBJ1-5; D might be TRBD1 (5 bases). Germline CDR1 SGHTA, CDR2 FQGNSA. The CDR3 has 15 residues. Trimming removed 6 bases from V and 5 bases from J, with 17 bases in between. CDR3 residues: CASSLRDSNYQPQHF. The CDR3 nucleotides are TGTGCCAGCAGTCTCCGGGACTCGAATTATCAGCCCCAGCATTTT.

The rearrangement uses TRBV5-1 and TRBJ2-7; TRBD1 matches at 7 bases. V shed 4 bases and J 5 bases; nucleotides not matched to a gene: 9. Germline CDR1 reads SGHRS; CDR2 reads YFSETQ. The CDR3 has 14 amino acids. CDR3 sequence: CASSEGRGLNEQYF. The CDR3 coding sequence is TGCGCCAGCAGCGAAGGAAGGGGGCTGAACGAGCAGTACTTC.

J is TRBJ2-5 and V is TRBV2; the D gene is possibly TRBD1 (5 bases). The germline V gene has CDR1 SNHLY and CDR2 FYNNEI. The CDR3 spans 14 residues. With 5 bases removed from V and 1 base from J, the gap between germline ends came to 11 bases. The CDR3 bases are TGTGCCAGCAGTCGTGACAGAGCCCAAGAGACCCAGTACTTC. Residues: CASSRDRAQETQYF.

The chain couples TRBV6-5 to TRBJ2-7; the D call may be TRBD1 or TRBD2 (5 bases each). Between the trimmed V and J ends, which lost 5 bases and 7 bases, there was a span of 12 bases. CDR1 is MNHEY, CDR2 SVGAGI, per germline. CDR3 size: 12 residues. CDR3 DNA sequence: TGTGCCAGCAGTCGTCCGGGGCGGGAGCAGTACTTC. Encoded protein: CASSRPGREQYF.

The gene calls are TRBV5-1 and TRBJ2-3; D unresolved. V was trimmed by 6 bases and J by 0 bases, leaving 11 bases between them. Germline CDR1 is SGHRS and CDR2 is YFSETQ. The CDR3 covers 14 residues. The CDR3 nucleotides read TGCGCCAGCACGGGCGCAACTAGCACAGATACGCAGTATTTT. This translates into CASTGATSTDTQYF. Combining the CDR3 with reference TRBV5-1 and TRBJ2-3 gives the whole variable domain KAGVTQTPRYLIKTRGQQVTLSCSPISGHRSVSWYQQTPGQGLQFLFEYFSETQRNKGNFPGRFSGRQFSNSRSEMNVSTLELGDSALYLCASTGATSTDTQYFGPGTRLTVL.

The chain recombines TRBV5-1 with TRBJ1-5, with D unclear. CDR1 SGHRS and CDR2 YFSETQ come from the germline V gene. CDR3 size: 14 residues. With 0 bases removed from V and 0 bases from J, the gap between germline ends came to 4 bases. Here the CDR3 DNA reads TGCGCCAGCAGCTTGGGGTATAGCAATCAGCCCCAGCATTTT. This translates into CASSLGYSNQPQHF.